The 20 T cell receptor beta chains below come from one sample, sequenced in a study of blood T cell repertoires in COVID-19 (dated by TCRdb to about 2020). The library was made by the immunoSEQ multiplex PCR assay. The source is immuneACCESS, and TCRdb retained only in-frame sequences with V and J called. Part of the clones is not carried over; for the studies checked, unresolved V genes explain less than half of this, and the remainder is unexplained. In this sample the table shows 150,000 to 200,000 clones, 70% to 90% of which occur a single time. The ten largest clones capture approximately 4.5% of the sample. Sequencing was carried out using peripheral blood. Receptors were obtained from a human donor in a cohort sampled during active COVID-19.

The chain carries TRBV7-9 and TRBJ1-2; 8 nucleotides align to TRBD1. The V segment lost 5 bases and the J segment 2 bases; nucleotides outside the gene matches: 4. CDR1 is SEHNR and CDR2 is FQNEAQ in the germline V gene (reference sequence). The CDR3 is 14 amino acids. CDR3 nucleotides: TGTGCCAGCAGCCCTGGACAGGGAAACTATGGCTACACCTTC. It yields the protein CASSPGQGNYGYTF. Using reference TRBV7-9 and TRBJ1-2 for the parts outside the CDR3, the full variable domain is DTGVSQNPRHKITKRGQNVTFRCDPISEHNRLYWYRQTLGQGPEFLTYFQNEAQLEKSRLLSDRFSAERPKGSFSTLEIQRTEQGDSAMYLCASSPGQGNYGYTFGSGTRLTVV.

This chain links TRBV7-6 with TRBJ2-7, with D uncertain. V lost 5 bases and J lost 4, with 15 bases in between. The germline gives CDR1 SGHVS, CDR2 FNYEAQ. The CDR3 consists of 14 residues. CDR3 DNA: TGTGCCAGCAGCAAAGCCCCGCTCGCTTACGAGCAGTACTTC. It yields the protein CASSKAPLAYEQYF. The full variable domain, completed using reference TRBV7-6 and TRBJ2-7, is GAGVSQSPRYKVTKRGQDVALRCDPISGHVSLYWYRQALGQGPEFLTYFNYEAQQDKSGLPNDRFSAERPEGSISTLTIQRTEQRDSAMYRCASSKAPLAYEQYFGPGTRLTVT.

This chain connects TRBV11-2 to TRBJ2-1, with 10 bases fitting TRBD2. CDR1 and CDR2 from the germline V gene are SGHAT and FQNNGV. V lost 5 bases to trimming and J lost 7 bases; unmatched junction nucleotides: 5. The CDR3 is 14 residues long. The CDR3 DNA follows: TGTGCCAGCAGCCATTCGACTAGCGGGAATGAGCAGTTCTTC. Amino acid sequence: CASSHSTSGNEQFF.

Details on this clone: Other DNA sequences from this sample encode an identical CDR3 as well. The chain combines TRBV20-1 with TRBJ2-7; 9 bases fit TRBD2. Germline trimming cut 6 bases from V and 5 bases from J; bases unmatched to any gene: 2. Germline V CDR1 and CDR2: DFQATT, SNEGSKA (reference sequence). The CDR3 covers 11 residues. The CDR3 bases are TGCAGTGCGACTAGCGGCCACGAGCAGTACTTC. It translates to CSATSGHEQYF.

V usage is TRBV19 and J usage is TRBJ2-5; D gene uncertain. The CDR3 length is 11 residues. V lost 3 bases and J 5 bases, leaving 4 bases between the germline ends. Germline CDR1 is LNHDA and CDR2 is SQIVND (reference sequence). The CDR3 DNA reads as TGTGCCAGTAGTATTGCGGAGACCCAGTACTTC. Translation gives CASSIAETQYF.

Only one count was recorded for this clone. The sample has other DNA sequences that encode this CDR3 too. The chain is built from TRBV27 and TRBJ2-1; 11 bases match TRBD1. The CDR3 length is 15 residues. The ends lost 5 bases at V and 4 bases at J; junction bases unmatched: 4. The germline gives CDR1 MNHEY, CDR2 SMNVEV (reference sequence). The CDR3 DNA sequence: TGTGCCAGCAGTCCCGGGACAGGGGGATACAATGAGCAGTTCTTC. This gives the protein CASSPGTGGYNEQFF.

The J gene is TRBJ2-1, the V gene TRBV29-1; perhaps TRBD2 as D (5 bases). Deletions cut 5 bases from V and 3 bases from J, with 8 bases between. CDR3 length: 12 residues. The germline gives CDR1 SQVTM, CDR2 ANQGSEA. In DNA, the CDR3 is TGCAGCGTTAGGAGCGGCTACAATGAGCAGTTCTTC. Protein: CSVRSGYNEQFF.

The chain carries TRBV28 and TRBJ1-5, with a weak D call TRBD1 (6 bases). The CDR3 spans 15 residues. Germline-derived CDR1 and CDR2 are MDHEN and SYDVKM. Trimming left V 5 bases short and J 7 bases short, with 18 bases between. CDR3 DNA: TGTGCCAGCAGTGGGGGGGGACAATCGGGGCAGCCCCAGCATTTT. This translates into CASSGGGQSGQPQHF.

The V gene is TRBV5-6, the J gene TRBJ2-2; 8 nucleotides match TRBD1. The CDR3 extends over 14 amino acids. In germline, CDR1 is SGHDT, CDR2 YYEEEE. V lost 0 bases to trimming and J lost 5 bases; unmatched junction nucleotides: 0. CDR3 loop: CASSLGQGTGELFF. Written as DNA, the CDR3 is TGTGCCAGCAGCTTGGGACAGGGGACCGGGGAGCTGTTTTTT.

This chain joins TRBV11-2 and TRBJ2-3; the match to TRBD2 covers 8 bases. The CDR3 length is 13 residues. Germline V gene sequence: CDR1 SGHAT, CDR2 FQNNGV. V lost 6 bases to trimming and J lost 10 bases; unmatched junction nucleotides: 9. As DNA, the CDR3 is TGTGCCAGCAGAGTAGCGGGGTCGAAGGCGCAGTATTTT. Its translation is CASRVAGSKAQYF.

The chain joins TRBV3-1 (or the pseudogene TRBV3-2) to TRBJ1-4; D gene uncertain. V was cut by 6 bases and J by 3 bases, with 17 bases left in between. CDR3 length: 16 amino acids. Germline lookup yields CDR1 LGHDT and CDR2 YNNKEL (reference sequence). The DNA for the CDR3 is TGTGCCAGCAGGGCGGACTCTAGAGGGCCTAATGAAAAACTGTTTTTT. It codes for CASRADSRGPNEKLFF.

The chain carries TRBV2 and TRBJ2-1; 7 nucleotides align to TRBD1. The length of the CDR3 is 15 residues. Losses at the gene ends were 1 base for V and 5 bases for J; bases not matched to a gene: 5. Germline lookup yields CDR1 SNHLY and CDR2 FYNNEI. CDR3 nucleotides: TGTGCCAGCAGTGAAGAAAGGGGGCTAGACAATGAGCAGTTCTTC. Protein: CASSEERGLDNEQFF. Together with reference TRBV2 and TRBJ2-1, the CDR3 gives the full variable domain: EPEVTQTPSHQVTQMGQEVILRCVPISNHLYFYWYRQILGQKVEFLVSFYNNEISEKSEIFDDQFSVERPDGSNFTLKIRSTKLEDSAMYFCASSEERGLDNEQFFGPGTRLTVL.

This rearrangement joins TRBV4-1 to TRBJ2-7; 9 nucleotides agree with TRBD1. The CDR3 spans 14 residues. Germline CDR1 MGHRA, CDR2 YSYEKL. Trimming cost V 2 bases and J 4 bases; bases outside gene matches: 3. Here the CDR3 DNA reads TGCGCCAGCAGCCAACTACAGGGGGCGTACGAGCAGTACTTC. This translates into CASSQLQGAYEQYF.

The genes are TRBV7-8 and TRBJ2-7; D remains unclear. The CDR3 extends over 10 amino acids. Between the trimmed V and J ends, which lost 5 bases and 7 bases, there was a span of 6 bases. CDR1 and CDR2 from the germline V gene are SGHVS and FQNEAQ. CDR3 region: CASSAEEQYF. In DNA, the CDR3 is TGTGCCAGCAGCGCAGAAGAGCAGTACTTC. Complete variable domain (other parts from reference TRBV7-8 and TRBJ2-7): GAGVSQSPRYKVAKRGQDVALRCDPISGHVSLFWYQQALGQGPEFLTYFQNEAQLDKSGLPSDRFFAERPEGSVSTLKIQRTQQEDSAVYLCASSAEEQYFGPGTRLTVT.

This clone occurred many times. The chain joins TRBV3-1 (or the pseudogene TRBV3-2) to TRBJ2-5, with D unclear. The CDR3 is made up of 12 amino acids. Germline V gene lookup returns CDR1 LGHDT and CDR2 YNNKEL (reference sequence). Between the trimmed V and J ends, which lost 3 bases and 7 bases, there was a span of 9 bases. The CDR3 loop is CASSQTSGTQYF. CDR3 DNA sequence: TGTGCCAGCAGCCAGACTTCCGGGACCCAGTACTTC.

The chain employs TRBV19 and TRBJ1-5, with D maybe TRBD1 (6 bases). Germline loops: CDR1 LNHDA, CDR2 SQIVND (reference sequence). The CDR3 contains 15 residues. V was pared by 4 bases and J by 3 bases, with 13 bases between. CDR3 region: CASSTRGSSNQPQHF. DNA for the CDR3: TGTGCCAGTAGTACAAGGGGGTCTTCCAATCAGCCCCAGCATTTT.

A single count supports this clone. The chain employs TRBV5-4 and TRBJ2-5; tentatively, D is TRBD1 (6 bases). Germline V gene data show CDR1 as SGHNT and CDR2 as YYREEE (reference sequence). Trimming took 3 bases from V and 1 from J, leaving 13 bases between them. The CDR3 spans 15 residues. The CDR3 reads CASSSQQGFQETQYF. The CDR3 DNA is TGTGCCAGCAGCTCGCAACAGGGATTCCAAGAGACCCAGTACTTC.

This clone was observed once. The CDR3 nucleotides are TGTGCCAGCAGTGCGGGTTACGAGCAGTACTTC. Amino acids: CASSAGYEQYF. V and J are TRBV2 and TRBJ2-7; no definite D call. The germline V gene has CDR1 SNHLY and CDR2 FYNNEI. CDR3 size: 11 residues. V lost 4 bases and J lost 4, with 5 bases in between.

This sequence joins TRBV15 and TRBJ2-3, with a weak D call TRBD2 (7 bases). In germline, CDR1 is LNHNV, CDR2 YYDKDF (reference sequence). This CDR3 contains 13 residues. Trimming stripped 0 bases from V and 9 bases from J, with 10 bases between. CDR3 sequence reads: CATSREGGATQYF. The CDR3 DNA reads as TGTGCCACCAGCAGAGAGGGGGGGGCAACGCAGTATTTT.

The chain combines TRBV18 with TRBJ1-3; no reliable D call. This CDR3 is built from 18 residues. Trimming took 0 bases from V and 4 from J, leaving 19 bases between them. Germline V gene lookup returns CDR1 KGHSH and CDR2 LQKENI. The CDR3 reads CASSPPRTISREGNTIYF. As DNA, the CDR3 is TGTGCCAGCTCACCACCAAGAACGATCTCACGGGAGGGAAACACCATATATTTT.